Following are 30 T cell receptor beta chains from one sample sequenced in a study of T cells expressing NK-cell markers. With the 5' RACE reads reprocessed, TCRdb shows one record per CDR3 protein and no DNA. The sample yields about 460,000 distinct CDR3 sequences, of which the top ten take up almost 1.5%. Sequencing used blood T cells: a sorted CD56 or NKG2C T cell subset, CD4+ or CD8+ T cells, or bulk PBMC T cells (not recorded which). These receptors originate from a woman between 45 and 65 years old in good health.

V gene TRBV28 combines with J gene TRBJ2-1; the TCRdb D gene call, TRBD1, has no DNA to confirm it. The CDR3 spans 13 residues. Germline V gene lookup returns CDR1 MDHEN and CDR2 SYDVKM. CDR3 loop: CASSLGQGFEQFF.

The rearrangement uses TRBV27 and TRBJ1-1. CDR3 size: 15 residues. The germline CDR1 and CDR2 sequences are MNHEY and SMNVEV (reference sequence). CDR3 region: CASTPRRGGVTEAFF.

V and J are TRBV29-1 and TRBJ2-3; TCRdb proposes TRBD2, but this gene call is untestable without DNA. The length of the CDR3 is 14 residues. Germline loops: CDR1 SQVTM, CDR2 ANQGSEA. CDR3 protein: CSVVTGLPTDTQYF.

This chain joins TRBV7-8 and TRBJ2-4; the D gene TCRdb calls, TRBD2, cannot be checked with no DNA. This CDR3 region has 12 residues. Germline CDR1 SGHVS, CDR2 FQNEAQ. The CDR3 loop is CASSGRGPIQYF.

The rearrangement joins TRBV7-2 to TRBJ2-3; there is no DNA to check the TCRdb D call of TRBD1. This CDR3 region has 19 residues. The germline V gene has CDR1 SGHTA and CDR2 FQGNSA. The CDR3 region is CASSSETRAPGTSKDTQYF.

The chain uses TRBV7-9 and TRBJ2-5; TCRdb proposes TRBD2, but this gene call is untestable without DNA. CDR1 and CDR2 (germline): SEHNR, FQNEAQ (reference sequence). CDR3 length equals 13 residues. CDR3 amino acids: CASQLILGETQYF. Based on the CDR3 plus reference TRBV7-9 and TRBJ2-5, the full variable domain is DTGVSQNPRHKITKRGQNVTFRCDPISEHNRLYWYRQTLGQGPEFLTYFQNEAQLEKSRLLSDRFSAERPKGSFSTLEIQRTEQGDSAMYLCASQLILGETQYFGPGTRLLVL.

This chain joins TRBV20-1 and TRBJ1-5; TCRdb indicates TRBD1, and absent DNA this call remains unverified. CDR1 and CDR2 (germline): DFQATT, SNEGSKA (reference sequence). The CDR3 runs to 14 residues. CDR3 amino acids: CSATTRGLGQPQHF.

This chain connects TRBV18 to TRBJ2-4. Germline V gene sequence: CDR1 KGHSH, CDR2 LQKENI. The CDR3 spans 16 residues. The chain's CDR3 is CASSSLATVAKNIQYF.

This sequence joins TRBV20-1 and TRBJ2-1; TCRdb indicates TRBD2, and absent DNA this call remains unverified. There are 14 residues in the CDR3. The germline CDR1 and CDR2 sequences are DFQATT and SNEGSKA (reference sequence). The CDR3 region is CSARPLVGVEEQFF.

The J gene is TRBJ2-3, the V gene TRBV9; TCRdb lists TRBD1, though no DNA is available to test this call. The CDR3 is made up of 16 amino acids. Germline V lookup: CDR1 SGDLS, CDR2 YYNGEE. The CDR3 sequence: CASSIVGTRQPDTQYF.

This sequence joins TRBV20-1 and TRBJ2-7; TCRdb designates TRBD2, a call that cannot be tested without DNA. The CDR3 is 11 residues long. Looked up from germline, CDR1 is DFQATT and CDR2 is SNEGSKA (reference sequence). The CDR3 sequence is CSAKSTYEQYF.

CDR3 protein: CASSGRAAGNTIYF. The genes are TRBV12-3 or TRBV12-4 and TRBJ1-3. The CDR3 loop spans 14 amino acids.

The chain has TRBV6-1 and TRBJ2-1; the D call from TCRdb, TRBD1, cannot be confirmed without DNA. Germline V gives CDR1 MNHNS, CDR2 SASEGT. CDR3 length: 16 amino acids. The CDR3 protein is CASSGGGRDSYNEQFF.

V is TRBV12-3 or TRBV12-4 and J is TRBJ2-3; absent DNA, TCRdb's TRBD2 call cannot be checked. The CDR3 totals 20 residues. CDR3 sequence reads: CASRPFRTSGRLFGADTQYF.

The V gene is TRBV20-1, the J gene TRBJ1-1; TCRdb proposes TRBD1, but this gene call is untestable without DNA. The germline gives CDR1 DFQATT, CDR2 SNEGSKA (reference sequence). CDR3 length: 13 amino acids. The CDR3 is CSATPPVITEAFF.

The CDR3 sequence: CATSRDPRGAFF. V and J are TRBV15 and TRBJ1-1. CDR1 is LNHNV, CDR2 YYDKDF, per germline (reference sequence). The CDR3 extends over 12 amino acids.

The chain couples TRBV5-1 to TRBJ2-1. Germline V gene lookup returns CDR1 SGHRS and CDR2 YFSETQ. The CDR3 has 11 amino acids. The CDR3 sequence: CASSLEEEKFF.

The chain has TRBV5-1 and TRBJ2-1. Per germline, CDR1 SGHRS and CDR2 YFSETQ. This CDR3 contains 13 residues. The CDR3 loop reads CASSLDLIGEQFF. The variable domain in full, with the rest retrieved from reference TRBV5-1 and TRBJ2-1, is KAGVTQTPRYLIKTRGQQVTLSCSPISGHRSVSWYQQTPGQGLQFLFEYFSETQRNKGNFPGRFSGRQFSNSRSEMNVSTLELGDSALYLCASSLDLIGEQFFGPGTRLTVL.

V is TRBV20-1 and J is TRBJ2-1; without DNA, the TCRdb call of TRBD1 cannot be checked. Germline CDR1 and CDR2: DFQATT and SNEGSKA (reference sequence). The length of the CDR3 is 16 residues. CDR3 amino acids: CSGRGPIFSSYNEQFF.

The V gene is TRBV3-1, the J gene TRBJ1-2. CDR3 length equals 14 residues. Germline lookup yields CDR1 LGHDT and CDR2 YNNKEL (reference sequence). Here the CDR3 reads CASSPTLSSSGYTF. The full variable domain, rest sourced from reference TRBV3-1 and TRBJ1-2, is DTAVSQTPKYLVTQMGNDKSIKCEQNLGHDTMYWYKQDSKKFLKIMFSYNNKELIINETVPNRFSPKSPDKAHLNLHINSLELGDSAVYFCASSPTLSSSGYTFGSGTRLTVV.

This CDR3 is CASMGGVSEQFF. This sequence joins TRBV11-3 and TRBJ2-1; TCRdb picks TRBD2, but there is no DNA to check that call. Per the germline V gene, CDR1 is SGHNT and CDR2 is YENEEA. The CDR3 spans 12 residues.

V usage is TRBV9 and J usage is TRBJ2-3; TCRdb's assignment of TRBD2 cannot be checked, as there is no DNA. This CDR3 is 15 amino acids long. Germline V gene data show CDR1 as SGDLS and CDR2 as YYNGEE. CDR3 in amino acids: CASSPRRLDTDTQYF.

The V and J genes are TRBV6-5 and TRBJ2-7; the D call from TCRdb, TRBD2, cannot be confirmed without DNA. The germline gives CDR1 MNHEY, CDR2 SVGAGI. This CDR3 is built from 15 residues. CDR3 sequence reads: CASSPGLAGDYEQYF.

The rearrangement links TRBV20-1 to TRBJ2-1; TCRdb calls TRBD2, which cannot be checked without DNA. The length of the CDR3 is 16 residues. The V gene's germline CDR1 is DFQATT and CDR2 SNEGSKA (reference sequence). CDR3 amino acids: CSARPDSGRSYNEQFF.

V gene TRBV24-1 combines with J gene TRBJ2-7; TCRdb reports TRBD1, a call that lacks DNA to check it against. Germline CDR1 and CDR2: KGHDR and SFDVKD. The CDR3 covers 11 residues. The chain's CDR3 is CATRWGHEQYF.

The CDR3: CASRLGPDETYEQYF. The chain has TRBV10-2 and TRBJ2-7; the D call of TRBD1 rests on TCRdb alone, since no DNA is present to check it. This CDR3 has 15 amino acids. Per the germline V gene, CDR1 is WSHSY and CDR2 is SAAADI.

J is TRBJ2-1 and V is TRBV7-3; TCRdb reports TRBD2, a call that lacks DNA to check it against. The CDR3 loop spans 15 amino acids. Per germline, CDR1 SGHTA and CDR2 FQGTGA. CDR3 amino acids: CASSGGAGVSSEQFF. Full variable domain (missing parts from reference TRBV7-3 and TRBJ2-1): GAGVSQTPSNKVTEKGKYVELRCDPISGHTALYWYRQSLGQGPEFLIYFQGTGAADDSGLPNDRFFAVRPEGSVSTLKIQRTERGDSAVYLCASSGGAGVSSEQFFGPGTRLTVL.

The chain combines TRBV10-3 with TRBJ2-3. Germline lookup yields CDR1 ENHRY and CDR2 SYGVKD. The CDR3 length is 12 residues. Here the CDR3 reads CAVSRSTDTQYF.

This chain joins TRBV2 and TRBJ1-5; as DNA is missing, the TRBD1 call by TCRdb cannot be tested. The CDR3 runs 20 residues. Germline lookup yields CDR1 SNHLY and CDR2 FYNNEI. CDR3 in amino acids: CASSQDSGTGWPIGNQPQHF.

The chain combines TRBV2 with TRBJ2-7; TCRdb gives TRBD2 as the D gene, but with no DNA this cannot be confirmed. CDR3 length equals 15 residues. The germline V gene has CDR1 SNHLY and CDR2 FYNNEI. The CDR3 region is CASTGTSGRAYEQYF.